Sequencing of this T cell receptor (beta chain) was carried out in a study of cytomegalovirus exposure and HLA in healthy donors. As for the study in general: A preliminary data release comprised roughly 85 million unique TCRs obtained from HLA-typed donors. Study results and caveats: The authors later linked a missense DCLRE1C variant to TCR beta V- and J-gene trimming. The authors later found HLA-associated TCR beta chains more clonally expanded than equally common others. About 90% or about 30% of the time was how often most TCR beta V segments were productive, according to an earlier analysis.

PCR amplification relied on 60 Vbeta primers (plus 13 Jbeta primers). Using immunoSEQ multiplex PCR, the repertoire was profiled, and TCRdb retains in-frame clones only, with some absent. The table lists 100,000 to 150,000 clones, approximately 79% of them singletons. This clone turned up a few times. Its antigen remains unidentified. Germline V gene sequence: CDR1 SGHNT, CDR2 YYREEE (reference sequence). This CDR3 spans 15 amino acids. V was pared by 4 bases and J by 6 bases, with 7 bases of the junction left unmatched. Material: PBMCs. This receptor was obtained from a young man in good health and CMV-seronegative. The chain combines TRBV5-4 with TRBJ1-6, with 7 bases lining up with TRBD1. The CDR3 DNA reads as TGTGCCAGCAGCAATCGGACAGGCTCTAATTCACCCCTCCACTTT. It specifies CASSNRTGSNSPLHF.